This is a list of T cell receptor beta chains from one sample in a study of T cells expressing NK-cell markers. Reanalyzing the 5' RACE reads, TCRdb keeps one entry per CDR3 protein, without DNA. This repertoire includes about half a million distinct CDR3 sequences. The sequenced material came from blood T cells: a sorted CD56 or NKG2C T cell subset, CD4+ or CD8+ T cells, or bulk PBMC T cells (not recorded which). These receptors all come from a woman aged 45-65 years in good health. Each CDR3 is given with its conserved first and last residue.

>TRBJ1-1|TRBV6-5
CASSEWGSKAFF
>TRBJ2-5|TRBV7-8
CASSLALTIRTHDGETQYF
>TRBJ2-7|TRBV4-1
CASTPGQGRDEQYF
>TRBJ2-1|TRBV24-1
CATSDLGTPHRFF
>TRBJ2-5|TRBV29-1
CSVERGTETQYF
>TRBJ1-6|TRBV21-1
CASSNCWAGGSPLHF
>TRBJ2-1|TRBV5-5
CASSLGLAGSVNEQFF
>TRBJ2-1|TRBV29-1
CSVDEGLRGYNEQFF
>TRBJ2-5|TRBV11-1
CASSTRWETQYF
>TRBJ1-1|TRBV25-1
CASSAPLQRKAFF
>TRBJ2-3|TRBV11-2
CASTTPHSGSWADTQYF
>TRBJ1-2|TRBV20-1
CSAKRTGGAYYGYTF
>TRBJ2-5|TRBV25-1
CASSESETGIGETQYF
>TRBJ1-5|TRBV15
CATSRERGGGQPQHF
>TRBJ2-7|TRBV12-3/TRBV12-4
CASSFGLQTAGEQYF
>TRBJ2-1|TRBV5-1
CASSREPGLTEQFF
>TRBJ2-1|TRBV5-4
CASSRRLAGVPPFF
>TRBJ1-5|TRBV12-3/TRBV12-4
CASSSGHSNQPQHF
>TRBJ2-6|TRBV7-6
CASSLGWRTAGPSGANVLTF
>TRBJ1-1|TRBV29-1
CSVRGTTEAFF
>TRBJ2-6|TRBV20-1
CSAIPRDTRSGANVLTF
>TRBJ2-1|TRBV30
CAWSVSSVEQFF
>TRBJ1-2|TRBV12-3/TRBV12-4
CASHAYANYGYTF
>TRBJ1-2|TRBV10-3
CAISEYAAEGYTF
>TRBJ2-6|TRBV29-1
CSVSGSTSGANVLTF
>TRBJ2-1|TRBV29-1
CSVALAGVSGEQFF
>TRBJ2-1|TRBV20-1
CSARVPFEGDEQFF
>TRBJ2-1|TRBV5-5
CASSVETSGRNNEQFF
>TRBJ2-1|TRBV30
CAWSPGQGTYNEQFF
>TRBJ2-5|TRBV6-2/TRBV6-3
CASSLYREETQYF
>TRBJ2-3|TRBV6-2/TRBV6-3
CASSSPLEQNTDTQYF
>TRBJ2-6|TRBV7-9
CASSRRQGVYSGANVLTF
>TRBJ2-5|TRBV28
CASTPGGTRETQYF
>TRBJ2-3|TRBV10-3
CAISETRTSGDTQYF
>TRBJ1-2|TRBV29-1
CSVARGVNYGYTF
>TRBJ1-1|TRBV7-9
CASSPQGQALF
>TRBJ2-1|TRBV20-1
CSARDNSGSYNEQFF
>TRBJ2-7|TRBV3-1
CASSPSGTGGYEQYF
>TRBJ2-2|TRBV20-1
CSARNTGPGELFF
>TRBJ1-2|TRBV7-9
CASSLDSPGVGGYTF
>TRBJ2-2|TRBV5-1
CASSFNGIPGLAGAPTNTGELFF
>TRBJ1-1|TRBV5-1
CASSPRTGENTEAFF
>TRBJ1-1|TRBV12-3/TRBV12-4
CASSLRRGAAFF
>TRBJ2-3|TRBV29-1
CSVGAFPGSTDTQYF
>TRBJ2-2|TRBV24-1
CATSVAQVGELFF
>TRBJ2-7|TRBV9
CASSAEIGLNYEQYF
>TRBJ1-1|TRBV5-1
CASSSRREVNTEAFF
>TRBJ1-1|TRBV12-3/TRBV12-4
CASSLRGARVTEAFF
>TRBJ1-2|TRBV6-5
CASFVPGQGSYGYTF
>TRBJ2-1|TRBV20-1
CSAQGGLAGGQATYNEQFF
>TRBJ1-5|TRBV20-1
CSARDSSRPNQPQHF
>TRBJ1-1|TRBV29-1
CSVLTGTQNTEAFF
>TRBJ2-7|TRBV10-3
CAISDGGGWSEQYF